The subject of this entry is one T cell receptor (beta chain). The antigen remains unidentified. The record originates from a study of T cell responses to AZD1222 COVID-19 vaccine. Regarding the study as a whole: Nearly half of spike-specific TCRs reportedly go after variant regions that carry no mutations. Spike was spanned by vaccine-associated CD4 TCRs, which were dominant at 160-218 and 743-854. Mostly white British, mostly female donors; authors suggested clonal diversity may be underestimated.

Libraries were prepared by immunoSEQ multiplex PCR; TCRdb keeps only in-frame clonotypes and omits some of them. In the table there are roughly 120,000 clones, about 86% of which are singletons. This CDR3 region has 13 residues. V was trimmed by 1 base and J by 5 bases, leaving 9 bases between them. Germline CDR1 reads SGDLS; CDR2 reads YYNGEE. The rearrangement links TRBV9 to TRBJ1-1, with D uncertain. This sequence originates from an adult who received the AZD1222 COVID-19 vaccine. The sample in question was peripheral blood, obtained 28 days after the second AZD1222 dose. The DNA for the CDR3 is TGTGCCAGCAGCGTAAGGGTAGGGACTGAAGCTTTCTTT. It encodes CASSVRVGTEAFF.